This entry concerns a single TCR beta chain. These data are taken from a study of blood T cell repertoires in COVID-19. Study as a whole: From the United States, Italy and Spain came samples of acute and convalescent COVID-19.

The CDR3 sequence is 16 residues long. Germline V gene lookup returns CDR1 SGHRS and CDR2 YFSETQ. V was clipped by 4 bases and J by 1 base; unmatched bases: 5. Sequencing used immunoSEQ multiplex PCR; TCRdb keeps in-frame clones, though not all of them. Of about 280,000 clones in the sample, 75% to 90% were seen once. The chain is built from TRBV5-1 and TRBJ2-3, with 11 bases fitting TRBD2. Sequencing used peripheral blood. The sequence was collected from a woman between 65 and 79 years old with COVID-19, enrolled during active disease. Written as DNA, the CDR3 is TGCGCCAGCAGCCTAGCGGGGGGCCCGGGCACAGATACGCAGTATTTT. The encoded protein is CASSLAGGPGTDTQYF.